These T cell receptor beta chains were read from a single sample in a study of T cells in Graves' hyperthyroidism and ophthalmopathy. MiXCR was run by TCRdb on the multiplex PCR reads, yielding one entry per CDR3 protein. The data show approximately 410,000 distinct CDR3 sequences, around 15% seen once. Input material: blood. These receptors were collected from a man aged 18 to 30 with Graves' ophthalmopathy. Each CDR3 is given with its conserved first and last residue. The order of the fields is CDR3 length, clone size, J gene, D gene, V gene, CDR3 protein, CDR3 DNA. The D gene is left open where the match is weak. The size of a clone is reported for some rows only, either as once, few or many, or as a class for expanded clones.

16	-	TRBJ2-6	TRBD2	TRBV6-4	CASSRNSGAGANVLTF	TGTGCCAGCAGTCGGAATAGCGGGGCTGGGGCCAACGTCCTGACTTTC
12	-	TRBJ2-1	TRBD2	TRBV30	CAWRGGDEEQFF	TGTGCCTGGAGGGGAGGGGACGAGGAGCAGTTCTTC
14	many	TRBJ1-2	TRBD1	TRBV5-1	CASSLGTGNYGYTF	TGCGCCAGCAGCTTGGGGACAGGGAACTATGGCTACACCTTC
15	few	TRBJ2-3	TRBD2	TRBV6-1	CASSRKRGATDTQYF	TGTGCCAGCAGCCGCAAGCGGGGGGCCACAGATACGCAGTATTTT
14	many	TRBJ2-7	-	TRBV28	CASKGQGWSYEQYF	TGTGCCAGCAAGGGCCAGGGTTGGAGCTACGAGCAGTACTTC
15	many	TRBJ2-5	-	TRBV6-2/TRBV6-3	CASSYSRDHPGAQYF	TGTGCCAGCAGTTACTCGAGGGACCATCCTGGAGCCCAGTACTTC
15	many	TRBJ2-7	TRBD1	TRBV18	CASSPPGQGGYEQYF	TGTGCCAGCTCACCCCCGGGACAGGGAGGCTACGAGCAGTACTTC
13	few	TRBJ2-7	TRBD1	TRBV18	CASQEDREYEQYF	TGTGCCAGCCAGGAAGACAGGGAGTACGAGCAGTACTTC
13	many	TRBJ2-7	-	TRBV5-6	CASRLPGTYEQYF	TGTGCCAGCAGACTCCCTGGGACCTACGAGCAGTACTTC
12	many	TRBJ2-1	-	TRBV6-2/TRBV6-3	CASSYYVGEQFF	TGTGCCAGCAGTTACTACGTAGGTGAGCAGTTCTTC
16	-	TRBJ2-5	TRBD2	TRBV3-1	CASSPALAGGQETQYF	TGTGCCAGCAGCCCTGCACTAGCGGGGGGGCAAGAGACCCAGTACTTC
15	many	TRBJ2-1	TRBD2	TRBV6-1	CASSENLAGGTEQFF	TGTGCCAGCAGTGAAAATCTAGCGGGGGGGACTGAGCAGTTCTTC
13	few	TRBJ1-1	-	TRBV5-6	CASRPSRDTEAFF	TGTGCCAGCAGACCCTCGCGAGACACTGAAGCTTTCTTT
14	few	TRBJ1-1	-	TRBV6-1	CASSEFEKETEAFF	TGTGCCAGCAGCGAGTTCGAGAAAGAAACTGAAGCTTTCTTT
17	few	TRBJ1-5	TRBD1	TRBV7-8	CASSWTGGLDSNQPQHF	TGTGCCAGCAGTTGGACAGGGGGCCTGGATAGCAATCAGCCCCAGCATTTT
14	many	TRBJ2-3	TRBD2	TRBV30	CAWSAGGATDTQYF	TGTGCCTGGAGCGCCGGGGGGGCCACAGATACGCAGTATTTT